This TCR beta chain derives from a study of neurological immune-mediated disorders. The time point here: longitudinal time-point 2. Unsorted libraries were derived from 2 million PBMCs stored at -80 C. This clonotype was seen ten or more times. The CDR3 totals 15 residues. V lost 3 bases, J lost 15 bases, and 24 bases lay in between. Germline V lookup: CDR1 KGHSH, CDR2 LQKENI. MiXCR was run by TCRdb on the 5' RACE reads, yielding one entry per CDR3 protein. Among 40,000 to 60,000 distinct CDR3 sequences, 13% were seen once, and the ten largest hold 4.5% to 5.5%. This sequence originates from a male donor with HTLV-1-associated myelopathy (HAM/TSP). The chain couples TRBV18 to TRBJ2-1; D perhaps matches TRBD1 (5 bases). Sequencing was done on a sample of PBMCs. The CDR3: CASSPPGARALIGFF. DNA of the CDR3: TGTGCCAGCTCACCTCCGGGCGCCAGGGCCCTAATCGGGTTCTTC.